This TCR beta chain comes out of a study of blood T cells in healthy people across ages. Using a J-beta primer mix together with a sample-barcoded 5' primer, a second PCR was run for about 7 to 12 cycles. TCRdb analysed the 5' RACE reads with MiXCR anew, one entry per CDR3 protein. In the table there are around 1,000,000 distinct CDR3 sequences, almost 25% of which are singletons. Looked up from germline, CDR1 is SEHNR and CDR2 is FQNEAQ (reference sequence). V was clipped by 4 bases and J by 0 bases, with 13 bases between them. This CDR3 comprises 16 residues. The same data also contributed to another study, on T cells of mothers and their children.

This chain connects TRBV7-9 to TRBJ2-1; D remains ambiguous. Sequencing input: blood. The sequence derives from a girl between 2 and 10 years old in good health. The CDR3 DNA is TGTGCCAGCAGCTCGAGAGACGTAGGCTCCTACAATGAGCAGTTCTTC. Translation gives CASSSRDVGSYNEQFF.